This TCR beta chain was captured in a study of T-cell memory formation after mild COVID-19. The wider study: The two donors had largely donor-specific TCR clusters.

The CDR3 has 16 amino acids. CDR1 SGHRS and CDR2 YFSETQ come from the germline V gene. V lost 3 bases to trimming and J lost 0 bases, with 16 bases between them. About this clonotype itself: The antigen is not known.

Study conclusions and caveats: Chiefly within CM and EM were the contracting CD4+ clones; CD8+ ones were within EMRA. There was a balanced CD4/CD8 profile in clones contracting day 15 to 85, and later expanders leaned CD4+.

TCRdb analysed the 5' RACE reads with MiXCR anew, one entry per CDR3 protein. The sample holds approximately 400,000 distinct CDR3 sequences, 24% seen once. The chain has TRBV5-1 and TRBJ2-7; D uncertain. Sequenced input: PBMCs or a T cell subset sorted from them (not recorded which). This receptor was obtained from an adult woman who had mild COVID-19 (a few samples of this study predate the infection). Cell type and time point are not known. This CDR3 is CASSSTISSSSYEQYF. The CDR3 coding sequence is TGCGCCAGCAGCTCAACAATATCATCCAGCTCCTACGAGCAGTACTTC.